This entry lists 10 T cell receptor beta chains sequenced from one sample in a study of cytotoxic CD8 clonotypes in ibrutinib-treated CLL. Generated by immunoSEQ multiplex PCR, the TCRdb table keeps only in-frame clones and is missing some. Of over 40,000 clones listed, around four fifths were seen once; the top ten hold about a fifth. The sample in question was PBMCs, obtained after 24 months of ibrutinib treatment. The receptors originated from a human donor with chronic lymphocytic leukemia.

This clone was seen more than once but under ten times. The CDR3 sequence is CASSFQGGDQPQHF. CDR3 nucleotides: TGTGCCAGCAGTTTCCAGGGGGGTGATCAGCCCCAGCATTTT. The chain is built from TRBV27 and TRBJ1-5, with 7 bases identical to TRBD1. The CDR3 is 14 amino acids. Per the germline V gene, CDR1 is MNHEY and CDR2 is SMNVEV (reference sequence). The junction had 4 bases not matched to a gene; V was cut back by 3 bases and J by 5 bases.

This chain joins TRBV7-9 and TRBJ2-7; tentatively, D is TRBD2 (5 bases). The germline CDR1 and CDR2 sequences are SEHNR and FQNEAQ (reference sequence). The CDR3 sequence is 12 residues long. Trimming took off 6 bases at V and 3 bases at J, with 9 bases between the two ends. Here the CDR3 reads CASSDRGYEQYF. The CDR3 DNA follows: TGTGCCAGCAGTGACCGGGGCTACGAGCAGTACTTC. The full variable domain, in which reference TRBV7-9 and TRBJ2-7 provide the parts outside the CDR3, is DTGVSQNPRHKITKRGQNVTFRCDPISEHNRLYWYRQTLGQGPEFLTYFQNEAQLEKSRLLSDRFSAERPKGSFSTLEIQRTEQGDSAMYLCASSDRGYEQYFGPGTRLTVT.

The J gene is TRBJ2-7, the V gene TRBV7-2, with 12 bases aligning to TRBD2. CDR1 SGHTA and CDR2 FQGNSA come from the germline V gene. The CDR3 consists of 15 residues. The junction had 6 bases not matched to a gene; V was cut back by 5 bases and J by 4 bases. The CDR3 nucleotides read TGTGCCAGCAGCCCTAGGACTAGCGGGACATACGAGCAGTACTTC. It yields the protein CASSPRTSGTYEQYF.

This clone has only one observation. The chain carries TRBV6-6 and TRBJ2-7; D is perhaps TRBD1 (6 bases). The CDR3 has 13 residues. Trimming stripped 2 bases from V and 4 bases from J, with 9 bases between. Per germline, CDR1 MNHNY and CDR2 SVGAGI (reference sequence). The CDR3 sequence is CASSYRTAYEQYF. For the CDR3, the DNA is TGTGCCAGCAGTTACAGGACAGCGTACGAGCAGTACTTC.

The gene calls are TRBV7-2 and TRBJ2-7; no definite D call. There are 13 residues in the CDR3. CDR1 and CDR2 from the germline V gene are SGHTA and FQGNSA. V was trimmed by 4 bases and J by 7 bases, leaving 14 bases between them. The CDR3 nucleotides are TGTGCCAGCAGCTCCAAGATGTGGGAAGAGCAGTACTTC. This encodes CASSSKMWEEQYF. The complete variable domain, with remaining parts taken from reference TRBV7-2 and TRBJ2-7, reads GAGVSQSPSNKVTEKGKDVELRCDPISGHTALYWYRQSLGQGLEFLIYFQGNSAPDKSGLPSDRFSAERTGGSVSTLTIQRTQQEDSAVYLCASSSKMWEEQYFGPGTRLTVT.

The V call is TRBV11-2, the J call TRBJ2-1, with TRBD1 matching over 8 bases. The trim removed 4 bases at V and 7 bases at J, leaving 21 bases unmatched. CDR3 size: 19 residues. Germline V gene lookup returns CDR1 SGHAT and CDR2 FQNNGV. As DNA, the CDR3 is TGTGCCAGCAGCTCCGTAGAAGGCCCTCGACAGGGGTGGTATAATGAGCAGTTCTTC. This encodes CASSSVEGPRQGWYNEQFF.

The chain links TRBV19 to TRBJ2-5, with 7 bases matching TRBD1. V shed 9 bases, J shed 7 bases, and the junction held 11 bases outside the gene matches. CDR1 is LNHDA and CDR2 is SQIVND in the germline V gene (reference sequence). The CDR3 is made up of 13 amino acids. In nucleotides, the CDR3 is TGTGCCAGCCAAAGGGGACAGAAGGGGACCCAGTACTTC. This translates into CASQRGQKGTQYF. Based on the CDR3 plus reference TRBV19 and TRBJ2-5, the full variable domain is DGGITQSPKYLFRKEGQNVTLSCEQNLNHDAMYWYRQDPGQGLRLIYYSQIVNDFQKGDIAEGYSVSREKKESFPLTVTSAQKNPTAFYLCASQRGQKGTQYFGPGTRLLVL.

This clone was observed a handful of times. V gene TRBV6-1 combines with J gene TRBJ1-5; TRBD1 agrees at 9 bases. The V gene end was trimmed by 0 bases and the J gene end by 6 bases; junction bases not matched to a gene: 9. Germline V gene lookup returns CDR1 MNHNS and CDR2 SASEGT. The length of the CDR3 is 17 residues. The CDR3 DNA reads TGTGCCAGCAGTGAAGCTCCGTTGGGGACAGGGCTTCAGCCCCAGCATTTT. It encodes CASSEAPLGTGLQPQHF.

The chain carries TRBV21-1 and TRBJ2-6; TRBD2, as called in the table, went unchecked against the DNA. TRBV21-1 is designated a pseudogene. CDR3 length: 16 amino acids. The CDR3 here is CASSMGRGTGANVLTF. The CDR3 DNA reads TGTGCCAGCAGCATGGGGAGGGGAACTGGGGCCAACGTCCTGACTTTC.

The rearrangement joins TRBV30 to TRBJ1-1; tentative D call: TRBD1 (6 bases). There are 13 residues in the CDR3. Trimming removed 4 bases from V and 7 bases from J, with 16 bases in between. Germline CDR1 reads GTSNPN; CDR2 reads SVGIG (reference sequence). CDR3 residues: CAWKVGGNGEAFF. CDR3 DNA: TGTGCCTGGAAGGTAGGGGGGAATGGTGAAGCTTTCTTT.